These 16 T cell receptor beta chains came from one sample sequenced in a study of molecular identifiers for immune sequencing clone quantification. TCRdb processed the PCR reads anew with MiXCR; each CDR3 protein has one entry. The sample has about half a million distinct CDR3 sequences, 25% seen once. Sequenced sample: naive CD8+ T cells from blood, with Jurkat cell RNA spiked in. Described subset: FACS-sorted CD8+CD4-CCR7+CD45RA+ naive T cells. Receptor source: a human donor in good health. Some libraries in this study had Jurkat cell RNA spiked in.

CDR3 bases: TGTGCCAGCAGCAAAACTGGGACAGCTTTTCGAATTCAGTACTTC. Protein sequence: CASSKTGTAFRIQYF. The chain carries TRBV21-1 and TRBJ2-4; the table's TRBD1 call for D was not verified on the DNA. TRBV21-1 is a pseudogene segment. This CDR3 is built from 15 residues.

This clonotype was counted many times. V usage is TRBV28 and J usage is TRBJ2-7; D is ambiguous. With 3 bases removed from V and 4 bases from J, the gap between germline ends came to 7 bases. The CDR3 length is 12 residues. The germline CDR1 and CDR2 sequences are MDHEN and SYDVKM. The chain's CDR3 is CASSFPEYEQYF. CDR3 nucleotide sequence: TGTGCCAGCAGTTTCCCCGAATACGAGCAGTACTTC.

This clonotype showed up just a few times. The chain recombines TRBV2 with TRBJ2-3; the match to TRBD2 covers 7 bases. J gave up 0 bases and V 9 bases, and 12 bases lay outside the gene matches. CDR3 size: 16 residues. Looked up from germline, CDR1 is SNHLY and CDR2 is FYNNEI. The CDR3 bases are TGTGCCAGTGGGGAGGGGTTTTCTACTAGCACAGATACGCAGTATTTT. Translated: CASGEGFSTSTDTQYF. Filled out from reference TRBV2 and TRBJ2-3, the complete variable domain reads EPEVTQTPSHQVTQMGQEVILRCVPISNHLYFYWYRQILGQKVEFLVSFYNNEISEKSEIFDDQFSVERPDGSNFTLKIRSTKLEDSAMYFCASGEGFSTSTDTQYFGPGTRLTVL.

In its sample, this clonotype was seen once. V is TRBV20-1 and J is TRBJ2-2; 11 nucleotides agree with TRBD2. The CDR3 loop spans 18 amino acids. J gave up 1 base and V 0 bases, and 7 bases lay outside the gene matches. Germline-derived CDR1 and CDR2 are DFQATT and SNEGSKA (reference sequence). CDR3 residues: CSARDLTGTSGNTGELFF. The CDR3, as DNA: TGCAGTGCTAGAGACCTAACCGGGACTAGCGGGAACACCGGGGAGCTGTTTTTT.

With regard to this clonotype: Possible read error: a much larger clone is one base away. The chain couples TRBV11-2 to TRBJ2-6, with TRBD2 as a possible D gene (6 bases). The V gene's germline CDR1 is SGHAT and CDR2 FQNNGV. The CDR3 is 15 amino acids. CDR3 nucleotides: TGTGTCAGCAGCATCGACCCCGGGACTCTCAACGTCCTGACTTTC. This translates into CVSSIDPGTLNVLTF.

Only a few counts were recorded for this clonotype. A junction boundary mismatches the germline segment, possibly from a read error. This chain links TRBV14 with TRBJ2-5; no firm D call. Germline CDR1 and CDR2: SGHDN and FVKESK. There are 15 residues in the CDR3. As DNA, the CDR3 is TGTGCCAGCAGCCAAGAAAAAGGAGCTTACGAGACCCGGTACTTC. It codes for CASSQEKGAYETRYF.

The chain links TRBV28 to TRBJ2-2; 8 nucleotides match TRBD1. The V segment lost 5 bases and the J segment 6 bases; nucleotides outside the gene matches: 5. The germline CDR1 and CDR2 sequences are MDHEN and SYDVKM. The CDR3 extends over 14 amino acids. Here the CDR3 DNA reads TGTGCCAGCAGTCCTAGGACAGGGCCCGGGGAGCTGTTTTTT. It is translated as CASSPRTGPGELFF.

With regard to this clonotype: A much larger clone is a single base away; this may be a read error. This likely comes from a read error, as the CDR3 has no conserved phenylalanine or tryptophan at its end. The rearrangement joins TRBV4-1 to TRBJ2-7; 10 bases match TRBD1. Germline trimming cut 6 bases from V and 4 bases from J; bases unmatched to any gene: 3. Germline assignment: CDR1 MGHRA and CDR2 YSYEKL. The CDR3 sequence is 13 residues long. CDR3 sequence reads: CASRLDRGYEQYL. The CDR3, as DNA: TGCGCCAGCAGACTGGACAGGGGGTACGAGCAGTACCTC.

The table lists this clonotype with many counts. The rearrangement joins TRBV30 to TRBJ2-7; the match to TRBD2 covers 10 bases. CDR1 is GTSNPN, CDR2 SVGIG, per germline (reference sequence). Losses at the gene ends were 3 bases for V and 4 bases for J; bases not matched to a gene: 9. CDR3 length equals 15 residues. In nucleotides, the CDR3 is TGTGCCTGGAGGGGGTGGCTAGCGGGAGCGTACGAGCAGTACTTC. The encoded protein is CAWRGWLAGAYEQYF.

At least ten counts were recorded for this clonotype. The CDR3 sequence is CASTDGLPGTEAFF. The CDR3 DNA follows: TGTGCCAGCACCGATGGACTCCCCGGCACTGAAGCTTTCTTT. V is TRBV28 and J is TRBJ1-1, with D uncertain. The CDR3 totals 14 residues. Germline CDR1 MDHEN, CDR2 SYDVKM. The V end was cut by 7 bases, the J end by 4 bases, with 16 bases between. Variable domain in full (rest from reference TRBV28 and TRBJ1-1): DVKVTQSSRYLVKRTGEKVFLECVQDMDHENMFWYRQDPGLGLRLIYFSYDVKMKEKGDIPEGYSVSREKKERFSLILESASTNQTSMYLCASTDGLPGTEAFFGQGTRLTVV.

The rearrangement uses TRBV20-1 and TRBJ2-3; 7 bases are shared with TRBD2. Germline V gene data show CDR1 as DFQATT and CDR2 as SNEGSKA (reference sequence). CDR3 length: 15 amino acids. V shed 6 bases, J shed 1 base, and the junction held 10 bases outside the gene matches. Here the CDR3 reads CSADLSLAGTDTQYF. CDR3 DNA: TGCAGTGCCGACCTGAGTCTAGCGGGCACAGATACGCAGTATTTT.

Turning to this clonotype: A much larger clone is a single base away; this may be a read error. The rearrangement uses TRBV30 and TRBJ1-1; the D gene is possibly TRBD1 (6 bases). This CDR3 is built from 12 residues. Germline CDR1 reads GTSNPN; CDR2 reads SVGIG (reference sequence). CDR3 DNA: TGTGCCTGGGCGCCGGGGGGCACTGAAGATTTCTTT. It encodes CAWAPGGTEDFF.

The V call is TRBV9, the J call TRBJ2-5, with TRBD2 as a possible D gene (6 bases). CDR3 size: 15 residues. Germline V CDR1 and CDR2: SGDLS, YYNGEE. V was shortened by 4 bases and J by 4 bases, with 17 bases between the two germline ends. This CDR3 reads CASSPYLAPRETQYF. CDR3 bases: TGTGCCAGCAGCCCCTACCTAGCGCCCCGAGAGACCCAGTACTTC.

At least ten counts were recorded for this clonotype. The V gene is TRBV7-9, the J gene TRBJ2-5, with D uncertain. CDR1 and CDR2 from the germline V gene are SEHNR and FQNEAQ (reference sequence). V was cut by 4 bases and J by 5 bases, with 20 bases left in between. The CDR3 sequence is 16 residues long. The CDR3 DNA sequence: TGTGCCAGCAGCTCCACACAGACCGCGATCGGGGAGACCCAGTACTTC. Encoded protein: CASSSTQTAIGETQYF.

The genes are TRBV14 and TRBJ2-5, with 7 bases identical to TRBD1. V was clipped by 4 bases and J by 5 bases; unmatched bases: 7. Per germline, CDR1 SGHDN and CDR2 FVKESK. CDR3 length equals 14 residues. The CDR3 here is CASSPYRGTETQYF. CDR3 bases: TGTGCCAGCAGCCCATACAGGGGTACCGAGACCCAGTACTTC.

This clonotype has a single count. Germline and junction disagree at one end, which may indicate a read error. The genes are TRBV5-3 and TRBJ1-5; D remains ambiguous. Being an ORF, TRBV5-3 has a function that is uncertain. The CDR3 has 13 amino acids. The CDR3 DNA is TGTGCCAGCAGTTCGGACCGCTCCAAGCCCCAACATTTT. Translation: CASSSDRSKPQHF.